This TCR beta chain was identified in a study of graft-versus-host responses after intestinal transplantation. Per the germline V gene, CDR1 is SGHRS and CDR2 is YFSETQ. This CDR3 is 14 amino acids long. J was trimmed by 3 bases and V by 3 bases; bases with no gene match: 4. Only in-frame clones appear in the TCRdb table, and some are missing; sequencing was by immunoSEQ multiplex PCR. The data hold around 84,000 clones, with roughly four fifths observed a single time. With respect to this clone: No antigen is known for it.

Sequenced here: unstimulated CD8+ T cells sorted from spleen or lymph node cells, sampled before intestinal transplant. The rearrangement joins TRBV5-1 to TRBJ2-7, with 9 bases lining up with TRBD1. This receptor was taken from a human donor who received an intestinal transplant. CDR3 in amino acids: CASSSGDRDYEQYF. In DNA form, the CDR3 reads TGCGCCAGCAGCTCCGGGGACAGGGACTACGAGCAGTACTTC.